Below are 27 T cell receptor beta chains sequenced from a single sample in a study of blood T cells in healthy people across ages. The use of a sample-barcoded 5' primer and a J-beta primer mix characterized a second PCR of 7 to 11 cycles. MiXCR, applied by TCRdb to the 5' RACE reads, yields one record per CDR3 protein. The repertoire holds about 970,000 distinct CDR3 sequences, with 51% as singletons. The material sequenced was blood. These receptors were obtained from a woman aged 60-70 years in good health.

This clonotype came up once. The chain is built from TRBV14 and TRBJ2-3; the D gene is possibly TRBD1 (6 bases). Trimming removed 0 bases at V and 2 bases at J, with 9 bases between. The CDR3 runs 15 residues. Germline CDR1 reads SGHDN; CDR2 reads FVKESK. CDR3 sequence: CASSQEQGNTDTQYF. The DNA for the CDR3 is TGTGCCAGCAGCCAAGAGCAGGGGAACACAGATACGCAGTATTTT.

J is TRBJ2-5 and V is TRBV27; D uncertain. Germline V gene data show CDR1 as MNHEY and CDR2 as SMNVEV (reference sequence). This CDR3 has 10 residues. V was shortened by 7 bases and J by 5 bases, with 5 bases between the two germline ends. The CDR3 nucleotides read TGTGCCAGCATGATGGAGACCCAGTACTTC. This sequence encodes CASMMETQYF.

The chain is built from TRBV6-2 or TRBV6-3 and TRBJ2-2; 10 nucleotides align to TRBD1. The CDR3 length is 16 residues. CDR1 and CDR2 from the germline V gene are MNHEY and SVGEGT. J gave up 3 bases and V 2 bases, and 3 bases lay outside the gene matches. For the CDR3, the DNA is TGTGCCAGCAGTTACCCTGGACAGGGGGACACCGGGGAGCTGTTTTTT. Translated: CASSYPGQGDTGELFF.

This clonotype appeared a few times. This rearrangement joins TRBV18 to TRBJ2-5; D is possibly TRBD2 (5 bases). Trimming cost V 3 bases and J 2 bases, with 10 bases left between them. The CDR3 extends over 14 amino acids. Germline CDR1 reads KGHSH; CDR2 reads LQKENI. In DNA form, the CDR3 reads TGTGCCAGCTCACCCGGGGAAAGACAAGAGACCCAGTACTTC. It yields the protein CASSPGERQETQYF.

V is TRBV4-2 and J is TRBJ2-3, with D possibly TRBD2 on 5 matching bases. The V end lost 1 base, the J end lost 1 base, and 9 bases lay between the germline ends. Looked up from germline, CDR1 is LGHNA and CDR2 is YNFKEQ. The CDR3 sequence is 15 residues long. The CDR3 protein is CASSQVSGGTDTQYF. For the CDR3, the DNA is TGTGCCAGCAGCCAAGTGTCCGGGGGCACAGATACGCAGTATTTT.

This chain connects TRBV3-1 to TRBJ1-3; D is uncertain. Germline values: CDR1 LGHDT, CDR2 YNNKEL (reference sequence). Deletions cut 3 bases from V and 4 bases from J, with 7 bases between. The CDR3 extends over 13 amino acids. Here the CDR3 DNA reads TGTGCCAGCAGCCAGCACGGGGGAAACACCATATATTTT. Translation: CASSQHGGNTIYF. Using reference TRBV3-1 and TRBJ1-3 for the parts outside the CDR3, the full variable domain is DTAVSQTPKYLVTQMGNDKSIKCEQNLGHDTMYWYKQDSKKFLKIMFSYNNKELIINETVPNRFSPKSPDKAHLNLHINSLELGDSAVYFCASSQHGGNTIYFGEGSWLTVV.

The chain joins TRBV5-1 to TRBJ1-2; no firm D call. This CDR3 has 15 residues. Germline V lookup: CDR1 SGHRS, CDR2 YFSETQ. Trimming removed 0 bases at V and 5 bases at J, with 14 bases between. The CDR3 region has the DNA TGCGCCAGCAGCTTGGAGACCGGACGTGTATATGGCTACACCTTC. Amino acids: CASSLETGRVYGYTF.

This chain uses TRBV25-1 with TRBJ1-2; D not resolved. This CDR3 comprises 13 residues. The V gene's germline CDR1 is MGHDK and CDR2 SYGVNS. Trimming took 2 bases from V and 7 from J, leaving 11 bases between them. CDR3 sequence (DNA): TGTGCCAGCAGTGAAATAGAGTCCCTTGGCTACACCTTC. This sequence encodes CASSEIESLGYTF.

This clonotype turned up a few times. V usage is TRBV15 and J usage is TRBJ2-3; D not resolved. Germline V lookup: CDR1 LNHNV, CDR2 YYDKDF (reference sequence). There are 14 residues in the CDR3. The V end lost 1 base, the J end lost 4 bases, and 9 bases lay between the germline ends. The CDR3 protein is CATSRGRKSDTQYF. Here the CDR3 DNA reads TGTGCCACCAGCAGAGGCAGGAAATCAGATACGCAGTATTTT.

This clonotype was seen a few times. This sequence joins TRBV27 and TRBJ2-6, with 13 bases identical to TRBD2. The CDR3 has 18 amino acids. The J segment lost 0 bases and the V segment lost 2 bases, leaving 1 base of the junction unmatched. Germline lookup yields CDR1 MNHEY and CDR2 SMNVEV (reference sequence). The CDR3: CASSLRTSGGSGANVLTF. The CDR3 nucleotides are TGTGCCAGCAGTTTACGGACTAGCGGGGGCTCTGGGGCCAACGTCCTGACTTTC.

The rearrangement links TRBV12-3 or TRBV12-4 to TRBJ2-1, with 13 bases fitting TRBD2. V lost 6 bases and J lost 8; bases outside the gene matches: 10. This CDR3 spans 16 amino acids. The CDR3 here is CASSPGTSGIFDEQFF. DNA for the CDR3: TGTGCCAGCAGCCCTGGGACTAGCGGGATTTTCGATGAGCAGTTCTTC.

The rearrangement uses TRBV27 and TRBJ2-7; perhaps TRBD1 as D (6 bases). This CDR3 is 18 amino acids long. The V end lost 5 bases, the J end lost 4 bases, and 27 bases lay between the germline ends. The V gene's germline CDR1 is MNHEY and CDR2 SMNVEV (reference sequence). CDR3 DNA sequence: TGTGCCAGCAGTCCCCCGGGCCGGGTAAGCACAGGGCCATACGAGCAGTACTTC. This gives the protein CASSPPGRVSTGPYEQYF.

The gene calls are TRBV5-5 and TRBJ2-1; D gene uncertain. The CDR3 length is 13 residues. Trimming removed 5 bases at V and 5 bases at J, with 11 bases between. Per germline, CDR1 SGHKS and CDR2 YYEKEE (reference sequence). The CDR3 here is CASSKDGNNEQFF. CDR3 DNA sequence: TGTGCCAGCAGTAAGGACGGCAACAATGAGCAGTTCTTC.

The chain carries TRBV12-3 or TRBV12-4 and TRBJ2-5; 7 bases align to TRBD1. V shed 2 bases and J 5 bases; nucleotides not matched to a gene: 8. The CDR3 consists of 15 residues. CDR3 nucleotide sequence: TGTGCCAGCAGTTTACTGAGGGGGCTTTACGAGACCCAGTACTTC. Translating it yields CASSLLRGLYETQYF.

In this sample, this clonotype turned up a few times. The chain combines TRBV7-2 with TRBJ2-5, with TRBD2 matching 13 bases. Germline values: CDR1 SGHTA, CDR2 FQGNSA. The CDR3 consists of 16 residues. V shed 5 bases and J 5 bases; nucleotides not matched to a gene: 8. CDR3 sequence (DNA): TGTGCCAGCAGCCCGCAACTAGCGGGAGGGTTGGAGACCCAGTACTTC. Residues: CASSPQLAGGLETQYF.

CDR3 residues: CASSDSGGRGSDTQYF. The CDR3 bases are TGTGCCAGCAGTGACTCCGGCGGGAGGGGTTCAGATACGCAGTATTTT. The V gene is TRBV6-4, the J gene TRBJ2-3, with TRBD2 identical over 9 bases. The CDR3 is 16 amino acids. From germline, CDR1 is MRHNA and CDR2 SNTAGT. With V trimmed by 0 bases and J by 4 bases, 5 bases remained unmatched.

This chain links TRBV6-2 or TRBV6-3 with TRBJ1-4; a possible D gene is TRBD1 (5 bases). The V gene's germline CDR1 is MNHEY and CDR2 SVGEGT. V lost 7 bases to trimming and J lost 5 bases, with 14 bases between them. The CDR3 is 14 residues long. CDR3 in amino acids: CASTHSRGNEKLFF. The CDR3 DNA sequence: TGTGCCAGCACCCACAGCCGGGGGAATGAAAAACTGTTTTTT.

This clonotype was counted only a few times. V gene TRBV20-1 combines with J gene TRBJ2-3, with 12 bases that match TRBD2. The CDR3 contains 15 residues. Per the germline V gene, CDR1 is DFQATT and CDR2 is SNEGSKA (reference sequence). Trimming took 5 bases from V and 0 from J; bases not matched to a gene: 3. This chain's CDR3 is CSARTSGTSTDTQYF. For the CDR3, the DNA is TGCAGTGCTCGGACTAGCGGGACTAGCACAGATACGCAGTATTTT.

The rearrangement joins TRBV6-2 or TRBV6-3 to TRBJ2-1; 16 bases match TRBD2. This CDR3 spans 20 amino acids. Per germline, CDR1 MNHEY and CDR2 SVGEGT. V lost 2 bases and J lost 2; bases outside the gene matches: 9. In DNA form, the CDR3 reads TGTGCCAGCAGTTACAGGTGGGGACTAGCGGGAGGGCAGACCTACAATGAGCAGTTCTTC. Translation: CASSYRWGLAGGQTYNEQFF.

The chain employs TRBV7-9 and TRBJ1-6; tentative D call: TRBD1 (5 bases). The germline V gene encodes CDR1 SEHNR and CDR2 FQNEAQ (reference sequence). This CDR3 contains 17 residues. Trimming took off 2 bases at V and 7 bases at J, with 18 bases between the two ends. CDR3 protein: CASSLQGTAVGNSPLHF. The CDR3, as DNA: TGTGCCAGCAGCTTACAAGGGACCGCGGTAGGGAATTCACCCCTCCACTTT.

The J gene is TRBJ2-6, the V gene TRBV7-2; a weak D match, TRBD1 (5 bases). Trimming left V 5 bases short and J 3 bases short, with 11 bases between. CDR3 length equals 15 residues. Germline V gene sequence: CDR1 SGHTA, CDR2 FQGNSA. The CDR3 coding sequence is TGTGCCAGCAGCCAGGGCGGCGTTGGGGCCAACGTCCTGACTTTC. Its protein product is CASSQGGVGANVLTF. Variable domain in full (rest from reference TRBV7-2 and TRBJ2-6): GAGVSQSPSNKVTEKGKDVELRCDPISGHTALYWYRQSLGQGLEFLIYFQGNSAPDKSGLPSDRFSAERTGGSVSTLTIQRTQQEDSAVYLCASSQGGVGANVLTFGAGSRLTVL.

This clonotype was seen ten or more times. V gene TRBV4-1 combines with J gene TRBJ2-5, with D unresolved. The CDR3 is made up of 12 amino acids. Germline V gene lookup returns CDR1 MGHRA and CDR2 YSYEKL. The V end lost 1 base, the J end lost 5 bases, and 5 bases lay between the germline ends. The CDR3 spells CASSQVRETQYF. DNA of the CDR3: TGCGCCAGCAGCCAAGTCAGGGAGACCCAGTACTTC.

This chain links TRBV10-3 with TRBJ2-7, with 7 bases matching TRBD2. The germline CDR1 and CDR2 sequences are ENHRY and SYGVKD. The CDR3 extends over 15 amino acids. J gave up 0 bases and V 2 bases, and 4 bases lay outside the gene matches. This CDR3 reads CAISEPGGSSYEQYF. Here the CDR3 DNA reads TGTGCCATCAGTGAGCCGGGCGGGAGCTCCTACGAGCAGTACTTC.

The chain joins TRBV12-3 or TRBV12-4 to TRBJ2-1, with 12 bases that match TRBD2. CDR3 length equals 18 residues. The J segment lost 2 bases and the V segment lost 5 bases, leaving 10 bases of the junction unmatched. For the CDR3, the DNA is TGTGCCAGCAGTCGCCAGACTAGCGGGAGATTCACCTACAATGAGCAGTTCTTC. Translated: CASSRQTSGRFTYNEQFF.

As to this clonotype: One end of the junction is discordant with germline, which a read error may explain. This chain connects TRBV12-3 or TRBV12-4 to TRBJ2-3, with D uncertain. There are 12 residues in the CDR3. The CDR3 region has the DNA TGTGCCAGCAGTTTCAGCACAGATGCGCAGTATTTT. Amino acid sequence: CASSFSTDAQYF.

This clonotype came up once. The rearrangement links TRBV3-1 to TRBJ1-4; D unresolved. The V and J ends lost 10 bases and 8 bases respectively, with 17 bases between them. This CDR3 has 13 residues. Germline lookup yields CDR1 LGHDT and CDR2 YNNKEL (reference sequence). CDR3 residues: CATGVGSREKLFF. The CDR3 bases are TGTGCCACCGGGGTGGGTTCCCGGGAAAAACTGTTTTTT.

The chain combines TRBV28 with TRBJ2-7; 11 bases map to TRBD2. CDR3 length: 14 residues. V gave up 6 bases and J gave up 6 bases; unmatched junction bases: 7. Germline V gene sequence: CDR1 MDHEN, CDR2 SYDVKM. The CDR3 sequence is CASSTSGRSFEQYF. The CDR3 nucleotides are TGTGCCAGCAGCACTAGCGGGAGAAGTTTCGAGCAGTACTTC.